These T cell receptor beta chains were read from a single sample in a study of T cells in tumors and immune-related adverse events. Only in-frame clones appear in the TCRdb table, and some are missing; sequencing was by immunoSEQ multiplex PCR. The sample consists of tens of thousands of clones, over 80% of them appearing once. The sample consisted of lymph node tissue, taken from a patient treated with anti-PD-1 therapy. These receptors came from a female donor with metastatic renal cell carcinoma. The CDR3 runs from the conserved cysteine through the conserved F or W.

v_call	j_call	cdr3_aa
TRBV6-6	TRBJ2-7	CASSPPLTAGAYEQYF
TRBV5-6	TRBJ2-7	CASSLRDYEQYF
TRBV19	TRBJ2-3	CASSEGADTQYF
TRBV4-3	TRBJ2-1	CASSQEIGLAGFNNEQFF
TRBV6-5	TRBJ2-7	CASSYWRQGLGEQYF
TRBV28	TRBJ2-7	CASKGLYEQYF
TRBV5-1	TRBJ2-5	CASSSYSQETQYF
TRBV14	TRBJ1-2	CASSPGTYGYTF
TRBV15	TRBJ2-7	CATSRDQGYEQYF
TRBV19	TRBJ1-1	CASSFGTAGEAFF
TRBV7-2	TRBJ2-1	CASSLNRLAGVNEQFF
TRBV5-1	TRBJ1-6	CASSVGGSGSPLHF
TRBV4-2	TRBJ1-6	CASSQEARESPLHF
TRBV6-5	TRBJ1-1	CASSYFRVGTEAFF
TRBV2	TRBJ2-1	CASTVHNEQFF
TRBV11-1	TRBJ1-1	CASSLRRGGLGNEAFF
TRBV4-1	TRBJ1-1	CASSQSNTEAFF
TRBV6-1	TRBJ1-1	CASRTGQANTEAFF
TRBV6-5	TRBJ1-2	CASSYSGTGRGYTF